Listed below are T cell receptor beta chains from one sample, sequenced in a study of human T cells and chemical hapten exposure. TCRdb fed the RACE reads into MiXCR, producing one record per CDR3 protein. This table holds approximately 90,000 distinct CDR3 sequences, roughly 10% found once. The sample here was whole blood, taken in connection with sensitization to the hapten diphenylcyclopropenone (DPC). The receptor source for this set is a man aged 35-49 years with alopecia areata. Some clones in this sample may be carry-over from other donors' samples. Each CDR3 is given with its conserved first and last residue. D genes are given only for firm matches. Size is omitted from some rows. Given values are once, few, many or a class for expanded clones.

v_call: TRBV7-2; d_call: TRBD1; cdr3_length: 14; j_call: TRBJ1-1; clone_size: .; cdr3_aa: CASSSGQGALKAFF; cdr3_nt: TGTGCCAGCAGCTCTGGACAGGGGGCATTAAAAGCTTTCTTT
v_call: TRBV10-3; d_call: TRBD2; cdr3_length: 17; j_call: TRBJ2-5; clone_size: few; cdr3_aa: CAISEIGASGPRGTQYF; cdr3_nt: TGTGCCATCAGTGAGATCGGAGCTAGCGGCCCCCGGGGGACCCAGTACTTC
v_call: TRBV5-1; d_call: .; cdr3_length: 14; j_call: TRBJ1-5; clone_size: many; cdr3_aa: CASSLNQGDQPQHF; cdr3_nt: TGCGCCAGCAGCTTGAACCAGGGAGATCAGCCCCAGCATTTT
v_call: TRBV25-1; d_call: .; cdr3_length: 14; j_call: TRBJ1-5; clone_size: .; cdr3_aa: CASSDDRNGQPQHF; cdr3_nt: TGTGCCAGCAGTGACGATAGGAACGGTCAGCCCCAGCATTTT
v_call: TRBV28; d_call: TRBD1; cdr3_length: 14; j_call: TRBJ2-7; clone_size: .; cdr3_aa: CASKSGDRDYEQYF; cdr3_nt: TGTGCCAGCAAGAGCGGGGACAGGGACTACGAGCAGTACTTC
v_call: TRBV7-9; d_call: .; cdr3_length: 14; j_call: TRBJ2-6; clone_size: .; cdr3_aa: CASSLTGGANILTF; cdr3_nt: TGTGCCAGCAGCCTCACTGGTGGGGCCAACATCCTGACTTTC
v_call: TRBV18; d_call: TRBD1; cdr3_length: 15; j_call: TRBJ1-4; clone_size: few; cdr3_aa: CASANTGTEERKLFF; cdr3_nt: TGTGCCAGCGCCAATACCGGGACAGAGGAGAGAAAACTGTTTTTT
v_call: TRBV3-1; d_call: .; cdr3_length: 15; j_call: TRBJ2-2; clone_size: .; cdr3_aa: CASSQPVIAAGELFF; cdr3_nt: TGTGCCAGCAGCCAACCGGTGATTGCCGCCGGGGAGCTGTTTTTT
v_call: TRBV7-2; d_call: .; cdr3_length: 13; j_call: TRBJ1-4; clone_size: few; cdr3_aa: CASSLVGSEKLFF; cdr3_nt: TGTGCCAGCAGCTTAGTAGGGAGTGAAAAACTGTTTTTT
v_call: TRBV4-2; d_call: .; cdr3_length: 17; j_call: TRBJ2-3; clone_size: .; cdr3_aa: CASSQDPGGGRGDTQYF; cdr3_nt: TGTGCCAGCAGCCAAGATCCCGGCGGAGGTAGAGGGGATACGCAGTATTTT